Listed below are T cell receptor beta chains from one sample, sequenced in a study of T cells in Graves' hyperthyroidism and ophthalmopathy. TCRdb used MiXCR to reprocess the multiplex PCR reads, holding one entry per CDR3 protein. The sample holds 550,000 to 600,000 distinct CDR3 sequences, around 17% seen once. The sequenced sample was blood. These receptors were collected from a woman aged 18-29 years with Graves' hyperthyroidism. Both conserved end residues are part of each CDR3. Fields, in order: V gene, CDR3 protein.

>TRBV15
CATSRDGREGETQYF
>TRBV6-2/TRBV6-3
CASSYGAGGTEAFF
>TRBV20-1
CSAGTSGIGGEQFF
>TRBV2
CASSADINYGYTF
>TRBV20-1
CSVGGDSFMNTEAFF
>TRBV10-3
CAISERDRPRVAGYTF
>TRBV20-1
CSAHGQRPYEQYF
>TRBV5-1
CASSPGPVSVQFF
>TRBV30
CAWSLARTATPLHF
>TRBV3-1
CASSQDRAYTRGDYNEQFF
>TRBV10-1
CVSSDLRAHTDTQYF
>TRBV6-2/TRBV6-3
CASSYNGGANNEQFF
>TRBV18
CASSPRTSGSRNGELFF
>TRBV6-1
CASSHLGKVAEAFF
>TRBV28
CASSLEQTEAFF
>TRBV27
CASSWVANSPLHF
>TRBV19
CASSMVSNNYGYTF
>TRBV19
CASSHDGQPQHF
>TRBV12-3/TRBV12-4
CASSFRRSTNTEAFF
>TRBV11-2
CASSRQTIDRSYEQYF
>TRBV27
CASSLSSGTDRSGALYEQYF
>TRBV7-9
CASSPLTDLGGYTF